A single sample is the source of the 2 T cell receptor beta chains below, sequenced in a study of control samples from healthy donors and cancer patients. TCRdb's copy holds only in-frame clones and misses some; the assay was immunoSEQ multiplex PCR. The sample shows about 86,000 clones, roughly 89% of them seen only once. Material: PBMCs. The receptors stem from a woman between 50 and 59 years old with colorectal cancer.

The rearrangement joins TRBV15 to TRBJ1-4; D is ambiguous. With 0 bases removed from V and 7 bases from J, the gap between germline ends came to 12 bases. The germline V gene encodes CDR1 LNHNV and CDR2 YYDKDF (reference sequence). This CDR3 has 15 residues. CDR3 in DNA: TGTGCCACCAGCAGAGATTATGTCACCCCTGAAAAACTGTTTTTT. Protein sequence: CATSRDYVTPEKLFF.

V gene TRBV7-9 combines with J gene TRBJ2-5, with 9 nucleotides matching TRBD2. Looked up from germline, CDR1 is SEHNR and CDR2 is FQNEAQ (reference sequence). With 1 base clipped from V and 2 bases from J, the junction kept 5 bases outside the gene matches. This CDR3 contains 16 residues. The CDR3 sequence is CASSLVVLAGQETQYF. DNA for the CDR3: TGTGCCAGCAGCTTAGTTGTGCTAGCGGGGCAAGAGACCCAGTACTTC. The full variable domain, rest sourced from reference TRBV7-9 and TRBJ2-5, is DTGVSQNPRHKITKRGQNVTFRCDPISEHNRLYWYRQTLGQGPEFLTYFQNEAQLEKSRLLSDRFSAERPKGSFSTLEIQRTEQGDSAMYLCASSLVVLAGQETQYFGPGTRLLVL.